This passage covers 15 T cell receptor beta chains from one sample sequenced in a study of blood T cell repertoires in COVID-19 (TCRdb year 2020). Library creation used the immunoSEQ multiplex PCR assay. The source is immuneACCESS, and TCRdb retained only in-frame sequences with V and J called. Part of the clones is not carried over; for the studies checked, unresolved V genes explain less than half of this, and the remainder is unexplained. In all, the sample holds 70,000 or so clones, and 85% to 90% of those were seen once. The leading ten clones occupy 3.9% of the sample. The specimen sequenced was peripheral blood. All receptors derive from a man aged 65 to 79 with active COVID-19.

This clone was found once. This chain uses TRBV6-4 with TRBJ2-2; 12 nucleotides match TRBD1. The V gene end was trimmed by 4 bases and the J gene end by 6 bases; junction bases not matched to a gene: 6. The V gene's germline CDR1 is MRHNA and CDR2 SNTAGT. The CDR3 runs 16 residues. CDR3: CASSATGTGGPGELFF. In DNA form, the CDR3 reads TGTGCCAGCAGTGCCACCGGGACAGGGGGCCCCGGGGAGCTGTTTTTT.

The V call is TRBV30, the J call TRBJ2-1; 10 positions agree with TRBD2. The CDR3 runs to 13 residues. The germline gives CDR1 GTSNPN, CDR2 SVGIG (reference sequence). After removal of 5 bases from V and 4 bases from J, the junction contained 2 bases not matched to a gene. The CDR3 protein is CAWEREGYNEQFF. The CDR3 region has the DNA TGTGCCTGGGAGCGGGAGGGATACAATGAGCAGTTCTTC.

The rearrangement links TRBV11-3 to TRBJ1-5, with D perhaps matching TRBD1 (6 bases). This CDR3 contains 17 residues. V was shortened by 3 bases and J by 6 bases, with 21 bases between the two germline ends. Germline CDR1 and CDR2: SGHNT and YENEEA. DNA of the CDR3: TGTGCCAGCAGCTTTTCCCGCGGAGGGGGGGTGGGTCAGCCCCAGCATTTT. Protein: CASSFSRGGGVGQPQHF.

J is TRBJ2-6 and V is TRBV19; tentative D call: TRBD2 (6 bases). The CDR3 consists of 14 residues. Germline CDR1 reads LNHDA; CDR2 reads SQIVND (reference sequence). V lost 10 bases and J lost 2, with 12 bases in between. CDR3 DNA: TGTGCCACAGGTTGGGGGGCTGGGGCCAACGTCCTGACTTTC. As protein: CATGWGAGANVLTF. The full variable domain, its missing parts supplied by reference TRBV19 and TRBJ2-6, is DGGITQSPKYLFRKEGQNVTLSCEQNLNHDAMYWYRQDPGQGLRLIYYSQIVNDFQKGDIAEGYSVSREKKESFPLTVTSAQKNPTAFYLCATGWGAGANVLTFGAGSRLTVL.

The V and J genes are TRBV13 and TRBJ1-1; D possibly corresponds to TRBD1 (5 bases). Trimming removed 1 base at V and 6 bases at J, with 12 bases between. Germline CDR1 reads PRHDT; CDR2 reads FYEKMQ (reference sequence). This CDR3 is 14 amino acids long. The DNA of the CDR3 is TGTGCCAGCAGCTTAGAGGGGTCGGCAGCTGAAGCTTTCTTT. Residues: CASSLEGSAAEAFF.

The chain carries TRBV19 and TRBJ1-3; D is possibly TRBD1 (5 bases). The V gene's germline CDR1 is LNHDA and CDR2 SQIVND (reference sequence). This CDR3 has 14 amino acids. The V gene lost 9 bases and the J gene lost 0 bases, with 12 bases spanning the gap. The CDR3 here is CASKQESSGNTIYF. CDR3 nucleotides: TGTGCCAGCAAACAGGAGAGCTCTGGAAACACCATATATTTT.

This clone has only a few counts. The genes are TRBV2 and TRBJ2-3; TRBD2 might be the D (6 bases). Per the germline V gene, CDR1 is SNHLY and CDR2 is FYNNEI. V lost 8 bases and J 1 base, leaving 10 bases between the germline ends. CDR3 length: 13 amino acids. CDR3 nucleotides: TGTGCCAGCGTGGAGGGAGGCACAGATACGCAGTATTTT. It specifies CASVEGGTDTQYF.

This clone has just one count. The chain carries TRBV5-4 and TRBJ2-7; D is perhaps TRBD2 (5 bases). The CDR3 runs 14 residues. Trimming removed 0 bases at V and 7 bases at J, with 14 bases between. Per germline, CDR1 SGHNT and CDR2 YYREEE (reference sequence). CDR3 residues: CASSLAASGSEQYF. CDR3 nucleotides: TGTGCCAGCAGCTTGGCAGCTTCGGGGTCAGAGCAGTACTTC.

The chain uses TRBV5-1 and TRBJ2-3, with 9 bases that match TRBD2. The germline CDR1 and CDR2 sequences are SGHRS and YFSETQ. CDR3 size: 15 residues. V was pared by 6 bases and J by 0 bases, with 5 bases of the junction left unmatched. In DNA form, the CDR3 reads TGCGCCAGCACCAGACTAGCGGTTAGCACAGATACGCAGTATTTT. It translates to CASTRLAVSTDTQYF.

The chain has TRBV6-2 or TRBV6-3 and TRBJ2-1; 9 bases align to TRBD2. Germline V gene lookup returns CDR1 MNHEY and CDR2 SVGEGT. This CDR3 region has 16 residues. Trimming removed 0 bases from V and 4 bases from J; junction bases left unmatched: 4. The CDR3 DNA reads TGTGCCAGCAGTTACTCGGCGGCGGGAGGGTACAATGAGCAGTTCTTC. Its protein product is CASSYSAAGGYNEQFF.

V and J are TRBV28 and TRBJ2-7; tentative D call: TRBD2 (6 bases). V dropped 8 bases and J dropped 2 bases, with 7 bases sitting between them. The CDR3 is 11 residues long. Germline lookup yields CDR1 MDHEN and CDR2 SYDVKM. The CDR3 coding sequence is TGTGCCAGCGGAGGGACCTACGAGCAGTACTTC. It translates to CASGGTYEQYF.

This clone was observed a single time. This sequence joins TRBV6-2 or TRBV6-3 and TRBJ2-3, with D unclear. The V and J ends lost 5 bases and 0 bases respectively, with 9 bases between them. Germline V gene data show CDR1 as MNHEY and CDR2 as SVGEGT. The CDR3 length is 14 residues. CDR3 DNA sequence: TGTGCCAGCAGTCCCGCCCGGAGCACAGATACGCAGTATTTT. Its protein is CASSPARSTDTQYF.

CDR3 DNA sequence: TGTGCCAGCAGCTTGGGGGCCCATCAGGGGCCCCCCGCAGATACGCAGTATTTT. Protein product: CASSLGAHQGPPADTQYF. The chain uses TRBV5-8 and TRBJ2-3; D may be TRBD1 (6 bases). The CDR3 extends over 18 amino acids. V was pared by 0 bases and J by 4 bases, with 21 bases between. The germline V gene has CDR1 SGHTS and CDR2 YDEGEE.

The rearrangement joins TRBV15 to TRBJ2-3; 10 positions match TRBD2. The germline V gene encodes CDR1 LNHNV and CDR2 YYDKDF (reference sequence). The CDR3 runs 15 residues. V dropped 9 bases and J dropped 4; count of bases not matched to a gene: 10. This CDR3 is CATTWTSGWADTQYF. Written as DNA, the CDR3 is TGTGCCACAACCTGGACTAGCGGATGGGCAGATACGCAGTATTTT.

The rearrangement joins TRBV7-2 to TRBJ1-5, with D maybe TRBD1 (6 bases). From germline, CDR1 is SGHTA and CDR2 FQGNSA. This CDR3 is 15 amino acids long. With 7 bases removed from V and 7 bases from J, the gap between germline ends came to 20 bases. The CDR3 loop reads CASTPGGATGQPQHF. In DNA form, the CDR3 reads TGTGCCAGCACCCCTGGGGGGGCGACGGGGCAGCCCCAGCATTTT.